This T cell receptor (beta chain) was recorded in a study of blood T cells in healthy people across ages. This clonotype was detected once. A second PCR of roughly 7 to 11 cycles used a sample-barcoded 5' primer and a J-beta primer mix. Each CDR3 protein gets one entry after TCRdb re-called the 5' RACE reads with MiXCR. Counted here are about 1.4 million distinct CDR3 sequences, roughly 59% occurring once; the ten biggest clones make up 5.5% to 8%. The CDR3 is made up of 14 amino acids. CDR1 is DFQATT and CDR2 is SNEGSKA in the germline V gene (reference sequence). The V and J ends lost 3 bases and 2 bases respectively, with 14 bases between them.

Sequencing was carried out using blood. This clonotype was obtained from a man aged 18 to 29 in good health. The chain recombines TRBV20-1 with TRBJ2-7, with D possibly being TRBD1 or TRBD2 (5 bases each). The DNA for the CDR3 is TGCAGTGCTAGCGACGTGGGACCCACCTACGAGCAGTACTTC. Protein sequence: CSASDVGPTYEQYF.